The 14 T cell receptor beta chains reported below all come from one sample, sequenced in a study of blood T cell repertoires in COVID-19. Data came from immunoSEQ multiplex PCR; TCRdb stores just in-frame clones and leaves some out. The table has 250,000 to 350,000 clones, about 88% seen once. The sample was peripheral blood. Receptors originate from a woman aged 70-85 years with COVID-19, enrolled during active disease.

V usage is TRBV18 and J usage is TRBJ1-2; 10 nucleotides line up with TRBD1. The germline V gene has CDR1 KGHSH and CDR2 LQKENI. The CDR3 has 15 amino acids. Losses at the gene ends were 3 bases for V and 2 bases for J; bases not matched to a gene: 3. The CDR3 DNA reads TGTGCCAGCTCACCCCCGGGACAGGGGAACTATGGCTACACCTTC. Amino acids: CASSPPGQGNYGYTF.

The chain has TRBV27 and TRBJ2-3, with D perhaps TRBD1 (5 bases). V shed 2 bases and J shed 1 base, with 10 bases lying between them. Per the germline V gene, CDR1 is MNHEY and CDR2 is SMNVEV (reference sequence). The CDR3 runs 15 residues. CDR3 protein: CASSLGVRGTDTQYF. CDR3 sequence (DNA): TGTGCCAGCAGTTTAGGGGTCAGGGGCACAGATACGCAGTATTTT.

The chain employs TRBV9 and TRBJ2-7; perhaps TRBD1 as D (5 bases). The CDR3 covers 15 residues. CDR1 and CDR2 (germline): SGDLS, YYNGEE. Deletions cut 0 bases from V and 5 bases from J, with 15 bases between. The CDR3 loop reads CASSVEGRGPDEQYF. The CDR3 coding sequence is TGTGCCAGCAGCGTAGAGGGGCGAGGTCCGGACGAGCAGTACTTC.

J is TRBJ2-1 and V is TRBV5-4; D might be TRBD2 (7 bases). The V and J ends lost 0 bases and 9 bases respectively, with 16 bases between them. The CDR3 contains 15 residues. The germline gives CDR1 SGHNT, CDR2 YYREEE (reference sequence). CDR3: CASSLGFRGAGEQFF. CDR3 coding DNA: TGTGCCAGCAGCTTGGGATTTCGGGGGGCAGGTGAGCAGTTCTTC.

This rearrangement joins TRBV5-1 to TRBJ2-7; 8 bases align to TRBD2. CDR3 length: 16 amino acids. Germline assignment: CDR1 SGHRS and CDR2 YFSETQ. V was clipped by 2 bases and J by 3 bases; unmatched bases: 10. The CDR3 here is CASSLDLGTRFYEQYF. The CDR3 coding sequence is TGCGCCAGCAGCTTAGACCTCGGGACTAGGTTCTACGAGCAGTACTTC.

The CDR3 DNA reads TGTGCCACCAGTGAGGGCGGCGGGGCTCGGTCCTCCTACGAGCAGTACTTC. This codes for CATSEGGGARSSYEQYF. J is TRBJ2-7 and V is TRBV24-1, with D possibly TRBD2 on 6 matching bases. The ends were cut back, 4 bases at V and 0 bases at J, with 18 bases in the middle. The CDR3 runs 17 residues. CDR1 KGHDR and CDR2 SFDVKD come from the germline V gene.

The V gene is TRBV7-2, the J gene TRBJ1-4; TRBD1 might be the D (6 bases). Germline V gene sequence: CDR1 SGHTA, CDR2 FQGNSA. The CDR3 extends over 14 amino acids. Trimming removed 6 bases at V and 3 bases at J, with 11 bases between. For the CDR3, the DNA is TGTGCCAGCAGTTGGGGGCGTTCTAATGAAAAACTGTTTTTT. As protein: CASSWGRSNEKLFF.

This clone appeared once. The CDR3: CASSEAGFVGEAFF. In DNA, the CDR3 is TGTGCCAGCAGTGAGGCGGGTTTTGTTGGTGAAGCTTTCTTT. V and J are TRBV2 and TRBJ1-1; D gene ambiguous. Germline V lookup: CDR1 SNHLY, CDR2 FYNNEI. The CDR3 has 14 amino acids. The V gene lost 3 bases and the J gene lost 7 bases, with 15 bases spanning the gap.

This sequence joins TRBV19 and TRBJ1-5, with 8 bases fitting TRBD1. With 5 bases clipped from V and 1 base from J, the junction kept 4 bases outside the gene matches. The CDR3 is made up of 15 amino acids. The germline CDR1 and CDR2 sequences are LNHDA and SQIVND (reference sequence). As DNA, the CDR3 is TGTGCCAGTAGTGTGGGACAGGTGAGCAATCAGCCCCAGCATTTT. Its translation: CASSVGQVSNQPQHF.

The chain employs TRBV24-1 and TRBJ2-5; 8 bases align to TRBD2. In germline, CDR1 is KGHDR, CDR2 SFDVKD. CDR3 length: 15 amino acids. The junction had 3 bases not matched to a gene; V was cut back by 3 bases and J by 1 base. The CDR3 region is CATSDPGTSQETQYF. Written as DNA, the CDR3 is TGTGCCACCAGTGATCCCGGGACTAGCCAAGAGACCCAGTACTTC.

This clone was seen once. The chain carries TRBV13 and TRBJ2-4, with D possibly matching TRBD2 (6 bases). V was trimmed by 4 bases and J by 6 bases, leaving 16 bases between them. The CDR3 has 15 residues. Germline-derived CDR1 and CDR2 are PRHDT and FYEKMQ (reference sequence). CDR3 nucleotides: TGTGCCAGCAGCTGGGGGACTGGCCAAGGAAACATTCAGTACTTC. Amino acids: CASSWGTGQGNIQYF. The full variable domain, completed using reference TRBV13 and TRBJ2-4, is AAGVIQSPRHLIKEKRETATLKCYPIPRHDTVYWYQQGPGQDPQFLISFYEKMQSDKGSIPDRFSAQQFSDYHSELNMSSLELGDSALYFCASSWGTGQGNIQYFGAGTRLSVL.

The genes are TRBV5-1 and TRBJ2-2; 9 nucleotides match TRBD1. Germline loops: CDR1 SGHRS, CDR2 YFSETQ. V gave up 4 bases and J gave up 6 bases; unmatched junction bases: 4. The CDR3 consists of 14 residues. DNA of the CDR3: TGCGCCAGCAGCCCTGACAGGGGGGCCGGGGAGCTGTTTTTT. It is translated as CASSPDRGAGELFF.

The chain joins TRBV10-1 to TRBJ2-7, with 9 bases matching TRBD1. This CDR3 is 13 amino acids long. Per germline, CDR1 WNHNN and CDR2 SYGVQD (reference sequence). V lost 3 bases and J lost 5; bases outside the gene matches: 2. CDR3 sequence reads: CASSERTGDEQYF. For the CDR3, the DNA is TGCGCCAGCAGTGAAAGGACAGGGGACGAGCAGTACTTC.

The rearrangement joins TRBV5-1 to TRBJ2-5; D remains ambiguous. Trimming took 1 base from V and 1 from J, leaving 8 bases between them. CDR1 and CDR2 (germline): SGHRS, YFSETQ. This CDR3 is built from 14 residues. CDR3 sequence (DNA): TGCGCCAGCAGCTTGAGCCGGGTCCAAGAGACCCAGTACTTC. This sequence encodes CASSLSRVQETQYF.